These 27 T cell receptor beta chains share one sample of origin, sequenced in a study of cytomegalovirus exposure and HLA in healthy donors. Amplification used 60 Vbeta primers and 13 Jbeta primers. Only in-frame clones appear in the TCRdb table, and some are missing; sequencing was by immunoSEQ multiplex PCR. The top ten clones hold roughly 1.5% of a sample with about 120,000 clones, 75% of them seen once. Sequenced sample: PBMCs. The receptors here all came from a woman under 30 in good health and CMV-seronegative.

This rearrangement joins TRBV19 to TRBJ1-3; D remains unclear. Germline V gene data show CDR1 as LNHDA and CDR2 as SQIVND (reference sequence). V shed 7 bases and J shed 0 bases, with 7 bases lying between them. The CDR3 spans 13 residues. As DNA, the CDR3 is TGTGCCAGTATGGAGTACTCTGGAAACACCATATATTTT. Translated: CASMEYSGNTIYF.

The chain is built from TRBV5-4 and TRBJ1-2; 8 bases match TRBD1. V gave up 1 base and J gave up 6 bases; unmatched junction bases: 5. Germline CDR1 reads SGHNT; CDR2 reads YYREEE (reference sequence). The CDR3 is made up of 14 amino acids. CDR3 sequence (DNA): TGTGCCAGCAGCTTGAGTACAGGGGGAAATGGCTACACCTTC. Translation: CASSLSTGGNGYTF.

V usage is TRBV5-1 and J usage is TRBJ2-3; no definite D call. This CDR3 is built from 14 residues. Per the germline V gene, CDR1 is SGHRS and CDR2 is YFSETQ. Trimming left V 0 bases short and J 5 bases short, with 10 bases between. CDR3 sequence (DNA): TGCGCCAGCAGCTTGGTGAGTTCCGGAGATACGCAGTATTTT. This gives the protein CASSLVSSGDTQYF. Supplemented by reference TRBV5-1 and TRBJ2-3, the full variable domain reads KAGVTQTPRYLIKTRGQQVTLSCSPISGHRSVSWYQQTPGQGLQFLFEYFSETQRNKGNFPGRFSGRQFSNSRSEMNVSTLELGDSALYLCASSLVSSGDTQYFGPGTRLTVL.

The V and J genes are TRBV6-5 and TRBJ2-5; D call uncertain. The CDR3 runs 11 residues. V was cut by 6 bases and J by 4 bases, with 6 bases left in between. Germline CDR1 and CDR2: MNHEY and SVGAGI. The CDR3 sequence is CASSQAETQYF. In DNA, the CDR3 is TGTGCCAGCAGCCAGGCAGAGACCCAGTACTTC.

The chain couples TRBV5-1 to TRBJ1-5; D unresolved. With 4 bases removed from V and 0 bases from J, the gap between germline ends came to 14 bases. In germline, CDR1 is SGHRS, CDR2 YFSETQ. The CDR3 consists of 16 residues. CDR3 DNA sequence: TGCGCCAGCAGCCCTAGGCCGGACTATAGCAATCAGCCCCAGCATTTT. Encoded protein: CASSPRPDYSNQPQHF.

The chain recombines TRBV5-8 with TRBJ1-2, with D unclear. CDR3 size: 14 residues. Trimming removed 0 bases at V and 2 bases at J, with 8 bases between. CDR1 and CDR2 from the germline V gene are SGHTS and YDEGEE. The CDR3 DNA sequence: TGTGCCAGCAGCTTGGTCATCAGGAACTATGGCTACACCTTC. Protein sequence: CASSLVIRNYGYTF.

This sequence joins TRBV6-5 and TRBJ1-2, with TRBD1 matching 7 bases. There are 15 residues in the CDR3. The J segment lost 8 bases and the V segment lost 0 bases, leaving 9 bases of the junction unmatched. In germline, CDR1 is MNHEY, CDR2 SVGAGI. CDR3 DNA sequence: TGTGCCAGCAGTTACTCCCGGGACAGCCGTCGCGGCTACACCTTC. Protein sequence: CASSYSRDSRRGYTF.

The J gene is TRBJ2-7, the V gene TRBV29-1; TRBD1 agrees at 8 bases. The CDR3 runs to 12 residues. The ends lost 7 bases at V and 2 bases at J; junction bases unmatched: 4. Germline V lookup: CDR1 SQVTM, CDR2 ANQGSEA. CDR3 nucleotides: TGCAGCGCCAGGACAGGGCCCTACGAGCAGTACTTC. Its translation: CSARTGPYEQYF.

This clone was counted a few times. The CDR3 DNA reads as TGTGCCAGCAGCTTAACTAGCGGGGGGGCCACGCAGTATTTT. Protein: CASSLTSGGATQYF. The V gene is TRBV13, the J gene TRBJ2-3; 13 bases are a match to TRBD2. The CDR3 spans 14 residues. Germline V gene lookup returns CDR1 PRHDT and CDR2 FYEKMQ (reference sequence). Germline trimming cut 2 bases from V and 9 bases from J; bases unmatched to any gene: 2.

V gene TRBV6-1 combines with J gene TRBJ2-3; 8 positions match TRBD2. V dropped 4 bases and J dropped 2; count of bases not matched to a gene: 5. The CDR3 has 15 amino acids. Germline-derived CDR1 and CDR2 are MNHNS and SASEGT. The CDR3 DNA is TGTGCCAGCAGTGTTCCTAGCGGGTACACAGATACGCAGTATTTT. Translation gives CASSVPSGYTDTQYF.

This clone has a handful of counts. The chain is built from TRBV6-5 and TRBJ2-7, with TRBD2 matching over 7 bases. This CDR3 spans 14 amino acids. Looked up from germline, CDR1 is MNHEY and CDR2 is SVGAGI. The J segment lost 0 bases and the V segment lost 2 bases, leaving 1 base of the junction unmatched. Here the CDR3 DNA reads TGTGCCAGCAGTTACGCTAGCGGCTCCTACGAGCAGTACTTC. Residues: CASSYASGSYEQYF.

The chain is built from TRBV4-2 and TRBJ2-7, with 9 nucleotides matching TRBD2. Losses at the gene ends were 1 base for V and 4 bases for J; bases not matched to a gene: 8. Per the germline V gene, CDR1 is LGHNA and CDR2 is YNFKEQ. CDR3 length equals 16 residues. CDR3 amino acids: CASSQVGPSGIYEQYF. The CDR3 DNA reads as TGTGCCAGCAGCCAAGTGGGCCCTAGCGGGATATACGAGCAGTACTTC.

The rearrangement uses TRBV6-1 and TRBJ2-3; TRBD1 matches 8 bases. V gave up 6 bases and J gave up 5 bases; unmatched junction bases: 7. The length of the CDR3 is 14 residues. Germline CDR1 MNHNS, CDR2 SASEGT. As DNA, the CDR3 is TGTGCCAGCAGCCTTTTAACAGGGGGAGATACGCAGTATTTT. It codes for CASSLLTGGDTQYF.

This clone was detected a few times. The chain couples TRBV27 to TRBJ2-5; 8 positions agree with TRBD1. In germline, CDR1 is MNHEY, CDR2 SMNVEV (reference sequence). The CDR3 spans 14 residues. J was trimmed by 4 bases and V by 6 bases; bases with no gene match: 7. The CDR3 protein is CASSVGQGPETQYF. CDR3 sequence (DNA): TGTGCCAGCAGCGTCGGACAGGGCCCAGAGACCCAGTACTTC.

The rearrangement uses TRBV29-1 and TRBJ2-3; D gene ambiguous. The CDR3 consists of 12 residues. Looked up from germline, CDR1 is SQVTM and CDR2 is ANQGSEA. V lost 6 bases, J lost 4 bases, and 11 bases lay in between. This chain's CDR3 is CSVTVRADTQYF. Here the CDR3 DNA reads TGCAGCGTCACCGTACGGGCAGATACGCAGTATTTT.

The V gene is TRBV27, the J gene TRBJ1-1, with TRBD1 as a possible D gene (6 bases). V lost 7 bases, J lost 5 bases, and 20 bases lay in between. The CDR3 sequence is 15 residues long. Germline V gene data show CDR1 as MNHEY and CDR2 as SMNVEV (reference sequence). The CDR3 DNA follows: TGTGCCAGCAATCCACAGGGTGGGTCGGAGACTGAAGCTTTCTTT. Residues: CASNPQGGSETEAFF.

The rearrangement links TRBV5-1 to TRBJ1-4; 12 positions match TRBD1. The CDR3 has 14 amino acids. Germline values: CDR1 SGHRS, CDR2 YFSETQ. J was trimmed by 10 bases and V by 6 bases; bases with no gene match: 7. In DNA, the CDR3 is TGCGCCAGCAAACCGGGACAGGGGGCCGGAAAACTGTTTTTT. This gives the protein CASKPGQGAGKLFF.

This chain joins TRBV2 and TRBJ1-2, with D possibly being TRBD1 (5 bases). Germline loops: CDR1 SNHLY, CDR2 FYNNEI. The CDR3 consists of 11 residues. V was clipped by 5 bases and J by 14 bases, with 15 bases between them. The CDR3 DNA sequence: TGTGCCAGCAGTACGGTCCCGGGGGGAACCTTC. Amino acid sequence: CASSTVPGGTF.

The V call is TRBV2, the J call TRBJ1-1; 7 bases align to TRBD1. CDR3 size: 18 residues. The V gene end was trimmed by 4 bases and the J gene end by 5 bases; junction bases not matched to a gene: 19. Germline assignment: CDR1 SNHLY and CDR2 FYNNEI. The CDR3 sequence is CASSAQPGQSIQGTEAFF. The DNA for the CDR3 is TGTGCCAGCAGTGCTCAACCGGGACAGTCGATCCAAGGTACTGAAGCTTTCTTT.

The chain recombines TRBV4-1 with TRBJ1-6, with a possible D match to TRBD1 (5 bases). CDR3 length: 17 residues. Germline CDR1 MGHRA, CDR2 YSYEKL. V was clipped by 0 bases and J by 6 bases, with 15 bases between them. CDR3 amino acids: CASSQERGNTPNSPLHF. The CDR3 nucleotides are TGCGCCAGCAGCCAAGAAAGGGGCAATACCCCTAATTCACCCCTCCACTTT.

The V and J genes are TRBV6-4 and TRBJ2-3; possible D gene TRBD2, 5 bases. In germline, CDR1 is MRHNA, CDR2 SNTAGT. V was cut by 0 bases and J by 1 base, with 5 bases left in between. CDR3 size: 14 residues. This chain's CDR3 is CASSDSRGTDTQYF. The DNA for the CDR3 is TGTGCCAGCAGTGACTCGCGGGGCACAGATACGCAGTATTTT.

This chain links TRBV11-2 with TRBJ2-2; D possibly corresponds to TRBD1 (6 bases). The germline CDR1 and CDR2 sequences are SGHAT and FQNNGV. There are 16 residues in the CDR3. V lost 1 base to trimming and J lost 4 bases, with 13 bases between them. CDR3 DNA: TGTGCCAGCAGCTTAGTAGCAGGGGTGGGCACCGGGGAGCTGTTTTTT. Protein sequence: CASSLVAGVGTGELFF.

The chain has TRBV5-6 and TRBJ2-7, with 10 bases lining up with TRBD1. Germline V lookup: CDR1 SGHDT, CDR2 YYEEEE. Germline trimming cut 4 bases from V and 5 bases from J; bases unmatched to any gene: 9. This CDR3 spans 15 amino acids. The CDR3 loop reads CASSPGQGVLDEQYF. In nucleotides, the CDR3 is TGTGCCAGCAGCCCCGGACAGGGGGTGTTAGACGAGCAGTACTTC.

This clone was seen once. V is TRBV30 and J is TRBJ2-7; possibly TRBD2 for D (6 bases). This CDR3 contains 14 residues. V was clipped by 1 base and J by 0 bases, with 10 bases between them. CDR1 is GTSNPN, CDR2 SVGIG, per germline (reference sequence). The CDR3 nucleotides read TGTGCCTGGAGTGGGGGCGGGGACTCCTACGAGCAGTACTTC. Translating it yields CAWSGGGDSYEQYF.

The rearrangement joins TRBV30 to TRBJ2-7; D gene unclear. Germline loops: CDR1 GTSNPN, CDR2 SVGIG (reference sequence). With 2 bases removed from V and 1 base from J, the gap between germline ends came to 6 bases. There are 12 residues in the CDR3. The CDR3 nucleotides are TGTGCCTGGAGTCCCACATCCTACGAGCAGTACTTC. Translated: CAWSPTSYEQYF.

The chain employs TRBV5-4 and TRBJ2-5, with 7 bases that match TRBD1. The CDR3 is 14 amino acids. The V and J ends lost 3 bases and 3 bases, in that order; junction bases with no gene match: 5. Germline V lookup: CDR1 SGHNT, CDR2 YYREEE (reference sequence). The CDR3 DNA reads as TGTGCCAGCAGCTACGACGACAGGGAAGAGACCCAGTACTTC. It translates to CASSYDDREETQYF.

The gene calls are TRBV4-1 and TRBJ1-2; 10 bases line up with TRBD1. The CDR3 loop spans 15 amino acids. CDR1 and CDR2 from the germline V gene are MGHRA and YSYEKL. V trimming: 4 bases; J trimming: 2 bases; junction bases outside the gene matches: 4. The CDR3 DNA reads TGCGCCAGCAGCCTCGGACAGGGGGAAAACTATGGCTACACCTTC. Amino acid sequence: CASSLGQGENYGYTF.